The rows below give T cell receptor beta chains drawn from one sample of a study of CD8+CD57+ T cells in acquired aplastic anemia. TCRdb itself ran the reads through MiXCR, one entry per CDR3 protein. The top ten hold roughly 12% of the sample, which has 150,000 or so distinct CDR3 sequences, roughly 49% seen once. The sample comprised sorted CD4+, CD8+, or CD8+CD57+ T cells (not recorded which) from PBMCs. These receptors were obtained from a human donor with aplastic anemia. Each CDR3 is given with its conserved first and last residue. The D gene is left open where the match is weak. Expanded clones get a size class; other rows say once, few or many, or leave the size out.

many	NA	TRBV7-3	TRBJ1-2	TGTGCCAGCAGCTTAACGGACAAAAGCGGTTATGGCTACACCTTC	CASSLTDKSGYGYTF
NA	TRBD1	TRBV24-1	TRBJ1-1	TGTGCCACCAGTGATACCGGGACAGGGGCGAACACTGAAGCTTTCTTT	CATSDTGTGANTEAFF
NA	TRBD1	TRBV7-6	TRBJ1-2	TGTGCCAGCAGCTCGATAGGACAGGGCAATGGCTACACCTTC	CASSSIGQGNGYTF
few	NA	TRBV20-1	TRBJ1-1	TGCAGTGCTAGAGCCCGCGGACCAACCGGGGCCCTCACTGAAGCTTTCTTT	CSARARGPTGALTEAFF
many	TRBD2	TRBV14	TRBJ2-1	TGTGCCAGCAGCCACAGTAGCGGGGGACGTAATGAGCAGTTCTTC	CASSHSSGGRNEQFF
few	NA	TRBV4-1	TRBJ1-6	TGCGCCAGCAGCCAAGTTAAGGCAGGGAATTCACCCCTCCACTTT	CASSQVKAGNSPLHF
many	TRBD2	TRBV11-1	TRBJ2-7	TGTGCCAGCAGCTTTTACGCGGGGGTACTGCGGGATAAGTACGAGCAGTACTTC	CASSFYAGVLRDKYEQYF
NA	NA	TRBV19	TRBJ2-2	TGTGCCAGTAGCCCGATAGAGGGGGGGGAGCTGTTTTTT	CASSPIEGGELFF
NA	NA	TRBV5-6	TRBJ1-2	TGTGCCAGCAGCTACGCACAGGGCCGGGATGGCTACACCTTC	CASSYAQGRDGYTF
NA	TRBD1	TRBV20-1	TRBJ1-1	TGCAGTGGCAGGACAGGGGGGAGCACTGAAGCTTTCTTT	CSGRTGGSTEAFF
many	NA	TRBV5-6	TRBJ2-7	TGTGCCAGCAGCTTTCAGGGGAGGTCCTACGAGCAGTACTTC	CASSFQGRSYEQYF
many	NA	TRBV6-1	TRBJ1-5	TGTGCCAGCACAATCACCACGCAGGGCAATCAGCCCCAGCATTTT	CASTITTQGNQPQHF
NA	NA	TRBV7-9	TRBJ1-2	TGTGCCAGCAGCTTAGGACACCAGGCGGACTATGGCCACACCTTC	CASSLGHQADYGHTF
NA	NA	TRBV11-3	TRBJ2-5	TGTGCCAGCAGCCCTTGGGATGGTCGGGAGACCCAGTACTTC	CASSPWDGRETQYF
NA	NA	TRBV19	TRBJ2-6	TGTGCCAGTAGTCTCGCCGGTGTACTCTCTGGGGCCAACGTCCTGACTTTC	CASSLAGVLSGANVLTF
many	TRBD1	TRBV6-2/TRBV6-3	TRBJ2-1	TGTGCCAGCAGTACCGGACAGGGGGGCAATGAGCAGTTCTTC	CASSTGQGGNEQFF
NA	NA	TRBV19	TRBJ2-7	TGTGCCAGTAGTGCGAGGACAGAAAGCTTCTACGAGCAGTACTTC	CASSARTESFYEQYF
NA	NA	TRBV25-1	TRBJ1-1	TGTGCCAGCAGTGAATTCCCCGGACAGTCGAACACTGAAGCTTTCTTT	CASSEFPGQSNTEAFF
NA	NA	TRBV29-1	TRBJ2-5	TGCAGCGTTGAAGGGGGCCGGACCCAGTACTTC	CSVEGGRTQYF
NA	NA	TRBV20-1	TRBJ2-3	TGCAGTGCTCATAACACAGATACGCAGTATTTT	CSAHNTDTQYF
NA	NA	TRBV7-8	TRBJ2-7	TGTGCCACGAGCTCCTACGAGCAGTACTTC	CATSSYEQYF
many	NA	TRBV24-1	TRBJ2-5	TGTGCCACCAGTAGGGGTCCTGGGCGGGAGACCCAGTACTTC	CATSRGPGRETQYF
many	TRBD1	TRBV7-9	TRBJ1-1	TGTGCCAGCAGCTCAACAGGGGGCAGTAACACTGAAGCTTTCTTT	CASSSTGGSNTEAFF
many	NA	TRBV7-8	TRBJ1-2	TGTGCCAGCAGCCCCGGGACGGTAGCTAACTATGGCTACACCTTC	CASSPGTVANYGYTF
many	NA	TRBV27	TRBJ1-1	TGTGCCAGCAGTCCAATACAGGCTAACACTGAAGCTTTCTTT	CASSPIQANTEAFF